A single sample is the source of the 10 T cell receptor beta chains below, sequenced in a study of blood T cells in healthy people across ages. Alongside a J-beta primer mix, a sample-barcoded 5' primer served in a second PCR lasting about 7 to 12 cycles. MiXCR, run by TCRdb on the 5' RACE reads, gives a single entry per CDR3 protein. Altogether about 570,000 distinct CDR3 sequences are present, 25% to 30% being singletons, with the ten largest covering approximately 17%. Sequencing was performed on blood. These receptor sequences come from a woman aged 65 to 85 in good health.

This clonotype is labeled medium-sized. The chain is built from TRBV27 and TRBJ2-7; D call uncertain. V was trimmed by 5 bases and J by 3 bases, leaving 14 bases between them. CDR3 length: 14 amino acids. Germline CDR1 reads MNHEY; CDR2 reads SMNVEV (reference sequence). CDR3 in DNA: TGTGCCAGCAGTAACCCCGAGCTCCGCTACGAGCAGTACTTC. This encodes CASSNPELRYEQYF.

The rearrangement links TRBV7-6 to TRBJ2-5, with D perhaps matching TRBD1 or TRBD2 (5 bases each). The CDR3 is 11 residues long. Trimming shortened V by 8 bases and J by 8 bases, and 12 bases separated the two germline ends. Germline CDR1 reads SGHVS; CDR2 reads FNYEAQ. The CDR3 here is CASGGGFTQYF. In nucleotides, the CDR3 is TGTGCCAGCGGGGGTGGGTTCACCCAGTACTTC.

This clonotype was counted a few times. The rearrangement links TRBV20-1 to TRBJ2-3, with D hard to call. Per germline, CDR1 DFQATT and CDR2 SNEGSKA (reference sequence). V gave up 3 bases and J gave up 5 bases, with 15 bases separating them. CDR3 size: 14 residues. The CDR3 region is CSASQTQAQDTQYF. The CDR3, as DNA: TGCAGTGCTAGCCAGACTCAAGCCCAAGATACGCAGTATTTT.

The J gene is TRBJ1-1, the V gene TRBV24-1; maybe TRBD1 (5 bases). This CDR3 contains 14 residues. The germline gives CDR1 KGHDR, CDR2 SFDVKD. V was shortened by 4 bases and J by 1 base, with 9 bases between the two germline ends. CDR3: CATSEGRANTEAFF. CDR3 sequence (DNA): TGTGCCACCAGTGAGGGGCGGGCGAACACTGAAGCTTTCTTT.

This chain uses TRBV20-1 with TRBJ1-6; TRBD1 matches at 7 bases. CDR3 length: 13 residues. The germline gives CDR1 DFQATT, CDR2 SNEGSKA (reference sequence). V was clipped by 3 bases and J by 8 bases; unmatched bases: 4. CDR3 sequence: CSARGTADSPLHF. The CDR3, as DNA: TGCAGTGCTAGGGGGACAGCAGATTCACCCCTCCACTTT.

This clonotype was counted ten times or more. The chain is built from TRBV7-2 and TRBJ2-1; tentative D call: TRBD1 (5 bases). The CDR3 extends over 15 amino acids. V lost 1 base, J lost 0 bases, and 7 bases lay in between. Germline CDR1 SGHTA, CDR2 FQGNSA. In DNA, the CDR3 is TGTGCCAGCAGCTTAGTAAGGGGCTCCTACAATGAGCAGTTCTTC. As protein: CASSLVRGSYNEQFF.

The chain combines TRBV29-1 with TRBJ2-5; D remains ambiguous. V gave up 2 bases and J gave up 4 bases, with 8 bases separating them. CDR1 SQVTM and CDR2 ANQGSEA come from the germline V gene. This CDR3 spans 12 amino acids. The CDR3 DNA reads TGCAGCGTTGAATGGGGTGGAGAGACCCAGTACTTC. This gives the protein CSVEWGGETQYF.

This clonotype was seen more than once but under ten times. This chain connects TRBV20-1 to TRBJ2-7; D remains unclear. Looked up from germline, CDR1 is DFQATT and CDR2 is SNEGSKA (reference sequence). With 5 bases removed from V and 0 bases from J, the gap between germline ends came to 20 bases. This CDR3 has 16 residues. The CDR3 spells CSAPARPTGSSYEQYF. CDR3 DNA sequence: TGCAGTGCTCCCGCCCGACCGACGGGTAGCTCCTACGAGCAGTACTTC.

About this clonotype: A much larger clone lies a single base off, so this may be a read error. The chain has TRBV20-1 and TRBJ2-5, with D possibly being TRBD1 (6 bases). CDR1 DFQATT and CDR2 SNEGSKA come from the germline V gene (reference sequence). The CDR3 is made up of 15 amino acids. CDR3 in amino acids: CSSPPGTSAYNEQLF. The CDR3, as DNA: TGCAGTTCGCCACCCGGGACAAGTGCCTACAATGAGCAGCTCTTC.

This rearrangement joins TRBV6-2 or TRBV6-3 to TRBJ2-1, with no clear D. CDR3 length equals 15 residues. Deletions cut 0 bases from V and 2 bases from J, with 8 bases between. Germline assignment: CDR1 MNHEY and CDR2 SVGEGT. Here the CDR3 reads CASSYSGSTYNEQFF. CDR3 coding DNA: TGTGCCAGCAGTTACTCAGGGTCCACCTACAATGAGCAGTTCTTC.